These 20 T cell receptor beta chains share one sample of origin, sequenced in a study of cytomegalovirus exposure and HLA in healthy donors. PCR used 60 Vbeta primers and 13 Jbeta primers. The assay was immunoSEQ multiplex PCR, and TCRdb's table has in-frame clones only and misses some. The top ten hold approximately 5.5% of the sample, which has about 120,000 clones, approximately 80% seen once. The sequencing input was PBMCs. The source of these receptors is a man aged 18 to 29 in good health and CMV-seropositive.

This CDR3 reads CATSRPSGSYTGELFF. The CDR3 nucleotides are TGTGCCACCAGCAGACCTAGCGGGAGTTACACCGGGGAGCTGTTTTTT. This chain connects TRBV15 to TRBJ2-2, with 10 bases matching TRBD2. J was trimmed by 3 bases and V by 2 bases; bases with no gene match: 3. CDR1 is LNHNV and CDR2 is YYDKDF in the germline V gene (reference sequence). CDR3 length equals 16 residues. Together with reference TRBV15 and TRBJ2-2, the CDR3 gives the full variable domain: DAMVIQNPRYQVTQFGKPVTLSCSQTLNHNVMYWYQQKSSQAPKLLFHYYDKDFNNEADTPDNFQSRRPNTSFCFLDIRSPGLGDTAMYLCATSRPSGSYTGELFFGEGSRLTVL.

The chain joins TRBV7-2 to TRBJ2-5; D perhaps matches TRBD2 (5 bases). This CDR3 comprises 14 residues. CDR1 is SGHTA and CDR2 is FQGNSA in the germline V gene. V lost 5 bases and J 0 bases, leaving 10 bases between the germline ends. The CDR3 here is CASSPGGYQETQYF. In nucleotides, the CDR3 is TGTGCCAGCAGCCCGGGCGGGTACCAAGAGACCCAGTACTTC.

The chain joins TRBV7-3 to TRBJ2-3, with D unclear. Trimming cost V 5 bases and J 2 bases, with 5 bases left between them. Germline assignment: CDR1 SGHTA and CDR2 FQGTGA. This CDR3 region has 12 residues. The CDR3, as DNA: TGTGCCAGCAGCGCTAACACAGATACGCAGTATTTT. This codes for CASSANTDTQYF.

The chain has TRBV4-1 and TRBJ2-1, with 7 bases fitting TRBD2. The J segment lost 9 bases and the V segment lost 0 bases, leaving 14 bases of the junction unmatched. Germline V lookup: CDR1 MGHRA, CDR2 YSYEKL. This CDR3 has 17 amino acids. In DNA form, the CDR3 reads TGCGCCAGCAGCCAAGATATTTTCAGGACTAGTGGTCCTGAGCAGTTCTTC. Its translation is CASSQDIFRTSGPEQFF.

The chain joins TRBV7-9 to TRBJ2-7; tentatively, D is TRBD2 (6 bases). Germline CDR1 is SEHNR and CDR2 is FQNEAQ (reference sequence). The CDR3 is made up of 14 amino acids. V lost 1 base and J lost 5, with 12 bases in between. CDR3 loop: CASSLVQGGHEQYF. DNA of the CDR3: TGTGCCAGCAGCTTAGTTCAGGGAGGCCACGAGCAGTACTTC.

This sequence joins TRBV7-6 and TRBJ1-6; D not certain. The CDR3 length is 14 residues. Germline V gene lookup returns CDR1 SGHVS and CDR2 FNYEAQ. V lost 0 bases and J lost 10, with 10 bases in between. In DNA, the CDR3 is TGTGCCAGCAGCTTAGCGGGCGCAAAATCACCCCTCCACTTT. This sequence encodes CASSLAGAKSPLHF.

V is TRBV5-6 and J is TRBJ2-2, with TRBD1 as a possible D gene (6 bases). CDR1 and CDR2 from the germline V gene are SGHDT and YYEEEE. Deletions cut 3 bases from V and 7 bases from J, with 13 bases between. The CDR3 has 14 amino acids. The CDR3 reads CASSYTGKIGELFF. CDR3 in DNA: TGTGCCAGCAGCTATACAGGGAAGATCGGGGAGCTGTTTTTT. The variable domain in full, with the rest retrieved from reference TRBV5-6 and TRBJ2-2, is DAGVTQSPTHLIKTRGQQVTLRCSPKSGHDTVSWYQQALGQGPQFIFQYYEEEERQRGNFPDRFSGHQFPNYSSELNVNALLLGDSALYLCASSYTGKIGELFFGEGSRLTVL.

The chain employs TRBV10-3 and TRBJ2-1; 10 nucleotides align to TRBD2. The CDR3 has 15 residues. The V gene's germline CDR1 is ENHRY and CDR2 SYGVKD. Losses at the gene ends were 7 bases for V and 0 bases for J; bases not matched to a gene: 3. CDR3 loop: CAITPSGSSYNEQFF. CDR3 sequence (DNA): TGTGCCATCACCCCTAGCGGGAGCTCCTACAATGAGCAGTTCTTC.

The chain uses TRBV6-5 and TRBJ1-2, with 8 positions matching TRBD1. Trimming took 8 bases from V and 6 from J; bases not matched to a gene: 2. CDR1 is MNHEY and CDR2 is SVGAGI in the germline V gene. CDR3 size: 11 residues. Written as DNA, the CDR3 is TGTGCCAGCGGACAGGGAAATGGCTACACCTTC. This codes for CASGQGNGYTF.

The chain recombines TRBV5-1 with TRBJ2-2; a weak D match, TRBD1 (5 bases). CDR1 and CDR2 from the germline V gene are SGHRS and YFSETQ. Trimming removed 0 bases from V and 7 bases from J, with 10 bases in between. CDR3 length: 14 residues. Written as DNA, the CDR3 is TGCGCCAGCAGCTTGGGCAGGGCAAGCGGGGAGCTGTTTTTT. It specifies CASSLGRASGELFF.

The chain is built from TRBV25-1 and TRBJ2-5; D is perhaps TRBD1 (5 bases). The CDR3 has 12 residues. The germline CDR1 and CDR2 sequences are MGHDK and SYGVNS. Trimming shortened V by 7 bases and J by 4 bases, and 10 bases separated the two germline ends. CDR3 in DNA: TGTGCCAGCAAGGGGTGGACAGAGACCCAGTACTTC. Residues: CASKGWTETQYF.

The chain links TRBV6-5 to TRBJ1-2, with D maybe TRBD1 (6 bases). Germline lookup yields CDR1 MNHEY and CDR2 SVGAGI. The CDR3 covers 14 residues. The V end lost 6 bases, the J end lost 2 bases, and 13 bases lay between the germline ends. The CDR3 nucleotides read TGTGCCAGCAGACCATGGACAGAAAACTATGGCTACACCTTC. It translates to CASRPWTENYGYTF.

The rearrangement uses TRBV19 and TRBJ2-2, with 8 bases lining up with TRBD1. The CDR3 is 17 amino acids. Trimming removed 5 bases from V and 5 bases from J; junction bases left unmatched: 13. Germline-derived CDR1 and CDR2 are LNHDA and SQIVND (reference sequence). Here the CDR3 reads CASSVMTGAKVTGELFF. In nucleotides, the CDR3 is TGTGCCAGTAGTGTAATGACAGGGGCAAAGGTGACCGGGGAGCTGTTTTTT.

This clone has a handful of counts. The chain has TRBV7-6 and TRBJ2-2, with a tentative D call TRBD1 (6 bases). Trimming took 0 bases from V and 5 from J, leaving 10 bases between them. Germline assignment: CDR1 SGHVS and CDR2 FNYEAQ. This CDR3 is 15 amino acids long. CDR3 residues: CASSLARQGTGELFF. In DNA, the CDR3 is TGTGCCAGCAGCTTAGCGCGGCAGGGGACCGGGGAGCTGTTTTTT.

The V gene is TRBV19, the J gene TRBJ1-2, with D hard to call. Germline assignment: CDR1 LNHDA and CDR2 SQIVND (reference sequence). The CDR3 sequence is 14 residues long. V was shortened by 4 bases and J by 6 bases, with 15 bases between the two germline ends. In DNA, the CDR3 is TGTGCCAGTAGTAAGGAGGGCTGGGTGAATGGCTACACCTTC. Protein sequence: CASSKEGWVNGYTF.

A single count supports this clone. The CDR3 DNA sequence: TGCAGCGTACAGGGGGATAGAATGAACACTGAAGCTTTCTTT. Residues: CSVQGDRMNTEAFF. The rearrangement joins TRBV29-1 to TRBJ1-1; 8 bases align to TRBD1. V lost 6 bases, J lost 0 bases, and 6 bases stayed unmatched. Germline CDR1 SQVTM, CDR2 ANQGSEA. CDR3 length equals 14 residues.

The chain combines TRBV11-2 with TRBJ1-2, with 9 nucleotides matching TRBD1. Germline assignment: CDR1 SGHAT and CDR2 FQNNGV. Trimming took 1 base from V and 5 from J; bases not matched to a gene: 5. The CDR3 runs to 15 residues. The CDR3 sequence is CASSLVGQGSYGYTF. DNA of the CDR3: TGTGCCAGCAGCTTAGTAGGACAGGGGTCTTATGGCTACACCTTC. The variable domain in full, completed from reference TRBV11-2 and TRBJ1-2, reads EAGVAQSPRYKIIEKRQSVAFWCNPISGHATLYWYQQILGQGPKLLIQFQNNGVVDDSQLPKDRFSAERLKGVDSTLKIQPAKLEDSAVYLCASSLVGQGSYGYTFGSGTRLTVV.

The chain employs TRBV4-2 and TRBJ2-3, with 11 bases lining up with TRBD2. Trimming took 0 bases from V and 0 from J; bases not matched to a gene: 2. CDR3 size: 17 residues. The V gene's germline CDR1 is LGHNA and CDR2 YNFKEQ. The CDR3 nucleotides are TGTGCCAGCAGCCAAGAGACTAGCGGGGCTAGCACAGATACGCAGTATTTT. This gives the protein CASSQETSGASTDTQYF.

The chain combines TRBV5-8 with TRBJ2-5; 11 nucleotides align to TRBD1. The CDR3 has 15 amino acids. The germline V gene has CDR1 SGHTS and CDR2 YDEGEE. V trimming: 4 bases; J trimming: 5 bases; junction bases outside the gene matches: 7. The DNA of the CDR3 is TGTGCCAGCAGCCAAGGACAGGGGGCGCAGGAGACCCAGTACTTC. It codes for CASSQGQGAQETQYF.

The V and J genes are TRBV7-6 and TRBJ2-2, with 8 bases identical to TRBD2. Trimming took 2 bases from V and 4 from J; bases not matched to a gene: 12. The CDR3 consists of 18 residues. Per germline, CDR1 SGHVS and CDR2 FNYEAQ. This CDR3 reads CASSLIAGSGTATGELFF. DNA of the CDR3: TGTGCCAGCAGCTTAATAGCAGGTAGCGGGACGGCCACCGGGGAGCTGTTTTTT.